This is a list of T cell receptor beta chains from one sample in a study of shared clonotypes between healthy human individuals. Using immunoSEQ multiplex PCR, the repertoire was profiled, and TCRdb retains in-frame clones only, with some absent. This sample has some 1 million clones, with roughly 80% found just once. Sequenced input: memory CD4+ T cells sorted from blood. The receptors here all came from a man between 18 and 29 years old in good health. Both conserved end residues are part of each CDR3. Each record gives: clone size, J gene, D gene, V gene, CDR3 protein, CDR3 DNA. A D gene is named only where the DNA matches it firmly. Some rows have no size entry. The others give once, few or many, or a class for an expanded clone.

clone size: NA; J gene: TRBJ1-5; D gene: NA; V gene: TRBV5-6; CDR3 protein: CASSPRRGGEPQHF; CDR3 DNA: TGTGCCAGCAGCCCCCGGCGGGGGGGGGAGCCCCAGCATTTT
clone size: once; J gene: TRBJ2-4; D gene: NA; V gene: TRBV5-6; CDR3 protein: CASSLDRSNIQYF; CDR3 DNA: TGTGCCAGCAGCTTGGACCGCTCCAACATTCAGTACTTC
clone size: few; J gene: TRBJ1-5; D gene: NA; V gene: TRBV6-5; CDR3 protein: CASREAGSNQPQHF; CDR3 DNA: TGTGCCAGCAGAGAAGCAGGTAGCAATCAGCCCCAGCATTTT
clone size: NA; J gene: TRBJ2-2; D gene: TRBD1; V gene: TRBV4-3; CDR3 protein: CASSQVIFGTGTTGELFF; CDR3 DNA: TGCGCCAGCAGCCAAGTAATATTTGGGACAGGGACCACCGGGGAGCTGTTTTTT
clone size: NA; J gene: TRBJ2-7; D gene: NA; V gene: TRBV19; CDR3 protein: CASSESTLAYEQYF; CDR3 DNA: TGTGCCAGTAGCGAGTCGACATTAGCCTACGAGCAGTACTTC
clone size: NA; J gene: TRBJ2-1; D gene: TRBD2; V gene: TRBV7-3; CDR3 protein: CASSSTSGGYNEQFF; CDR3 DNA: TGTGCCAGCAGCTCGACTAGCGGGGGCTACAATGAGCAGTTCTTC
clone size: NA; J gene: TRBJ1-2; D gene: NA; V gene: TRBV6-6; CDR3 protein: CASSYARTFTDGYTF; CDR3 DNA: TGTGCCAGCAGTTACGCAAGGACTTTTACCGATGGCTACACCTTC
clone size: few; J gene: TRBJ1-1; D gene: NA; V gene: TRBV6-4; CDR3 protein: CASWDTEAFF; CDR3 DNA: TGTGCCAGCTGGGACACTGAAGCTTTCTTT
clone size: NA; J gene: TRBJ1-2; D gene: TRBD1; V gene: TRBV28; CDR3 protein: CASSSFGDRGEMYSYTF; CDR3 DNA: TGTGCCAGCAGTTCCTTCGGGGACAGGGGTGAGATGTATAGCTACACCTTC
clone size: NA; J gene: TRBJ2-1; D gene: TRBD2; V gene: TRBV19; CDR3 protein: CASTGDSGRAFLDEQFF; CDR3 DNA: TGTGCCAGTACCGGGGATAGCGGGAGGGCCTTCCTCGATGAGCAGTTCTTC
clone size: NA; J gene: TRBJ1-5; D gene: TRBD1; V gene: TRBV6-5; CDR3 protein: CASSPDRNRAQHF; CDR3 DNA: TGTGCCAGCAGCCCGGACAGGAACCGAGCCCAGCATTTT
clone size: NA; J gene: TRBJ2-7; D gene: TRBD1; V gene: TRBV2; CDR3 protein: CASRPNRQGGNEQYF; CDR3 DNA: TGTGCCAGCAGGCCGAATAGACAGGGTGGCAACGAGCAGTACTTC
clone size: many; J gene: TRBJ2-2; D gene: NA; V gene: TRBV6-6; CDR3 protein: CASSYDTVHIGELFF; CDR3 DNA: TGTGCCAGCAGTTACGATACGGTGCATATCGGGGAGCTGTTTTTT
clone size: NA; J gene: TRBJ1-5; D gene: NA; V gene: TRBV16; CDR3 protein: CASSPPAGGHQPQHF; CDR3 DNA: TGTGCCAGCAGCCCCCCGGCTGGGGGGCATCAGCCCCAGCATTTT
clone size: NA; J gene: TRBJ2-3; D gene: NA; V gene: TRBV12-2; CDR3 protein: CASRLTRTDTQYF; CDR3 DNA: TGTGCAAGTCGCTTAACTAGGACAGATACGCAGTATTTT
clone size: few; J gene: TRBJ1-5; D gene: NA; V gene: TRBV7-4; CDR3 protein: CASTPPMDRTYSNQPQHF; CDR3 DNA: TGTGCCAGCACCCCTCCGATGGACCGCACATATAGCAATCAGCCCCAGCATTTT
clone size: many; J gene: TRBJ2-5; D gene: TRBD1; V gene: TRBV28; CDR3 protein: CASSFVTGGLETQYF; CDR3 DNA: TGTGCCAGCAGTTTTGTCACAGGGGGCTTGGAGACCCAGTACTTC
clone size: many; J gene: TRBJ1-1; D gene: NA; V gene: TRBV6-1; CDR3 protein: CASSGQSLNTEAFF; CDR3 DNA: TGTGCCAGCAGTGGACAGTCTTTGAACACTGAAGCTTTCTTT
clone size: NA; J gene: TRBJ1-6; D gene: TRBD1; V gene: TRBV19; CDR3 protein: CASSPRTGGSNSPLHF; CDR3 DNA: TGTGCCAGTAGTCCAAGGACAGGGGGAAGTAATTCACCCCTCCACTTT
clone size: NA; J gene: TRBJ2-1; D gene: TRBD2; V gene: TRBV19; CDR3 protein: CASSKGRLAPYNEQFF; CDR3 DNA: TGTGCCAGTAGTAAAGGCCGACTAGCGCCTTACAATGAGCAGTTCTTC
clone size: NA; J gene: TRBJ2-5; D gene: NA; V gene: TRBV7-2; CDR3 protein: CASSLDDFQETQYF; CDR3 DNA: TGTGCCAGCAGCTTAGATGACTTTCAAGAGACCCAGTACTTC
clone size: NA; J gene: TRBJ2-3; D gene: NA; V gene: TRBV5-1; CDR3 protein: CASSFLPSGTDTQYF; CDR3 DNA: TGCGCCAGCAGCTTTCTTCCTAGTGGCACAGATACGCAGTATTTT
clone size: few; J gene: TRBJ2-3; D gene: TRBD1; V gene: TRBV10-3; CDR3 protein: CAISEGAGTDTQYF; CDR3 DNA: TGTGCCATCAGCGAGGGGGCCGGCACAGATACGCAGTATTTT
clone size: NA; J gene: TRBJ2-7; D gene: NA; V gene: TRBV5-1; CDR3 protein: CASSLEWRQTSYEQYF; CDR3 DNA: TGCGCCAGCAGCTTGGAATGGCGGCAGACCTCCTACGAGCAGTACTTC
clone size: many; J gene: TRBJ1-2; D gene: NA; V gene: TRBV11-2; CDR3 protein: CASSSVDGYGYTF; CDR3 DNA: TGTGCCAGCAGCTCCGTGGACGGTTATGGCTACACCTTC
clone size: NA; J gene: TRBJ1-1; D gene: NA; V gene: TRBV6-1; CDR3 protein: CASSDQGGATEAFF; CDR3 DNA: TGTGCCAGCAGTGATCAGGGAGGTGCCACTGAAGCTTTCTTT
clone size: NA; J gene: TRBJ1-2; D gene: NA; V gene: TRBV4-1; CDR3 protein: CASSQGGSLYGYTF; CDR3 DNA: TGCGCCAGCAGCCAAGGGGGCAGCCTATATGGCTACACCTTC
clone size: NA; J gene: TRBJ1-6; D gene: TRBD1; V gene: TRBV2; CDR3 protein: CASSLSGTGRSYNSPLHF; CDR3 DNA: TGTGCCAGCAGTCTTTCCGGGACAGGCCGCTCCTATAATTCACCCCTCCACTTT
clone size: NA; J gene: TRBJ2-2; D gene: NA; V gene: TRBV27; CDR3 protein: CASSWVTGTGELFF; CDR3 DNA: TGTGCCAGCAGTTGGGTAACGGGCACCGGGGAGCTGTTTTTT
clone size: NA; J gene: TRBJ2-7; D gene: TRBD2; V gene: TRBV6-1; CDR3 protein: CASRGGQSYEQYF; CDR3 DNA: TGTGCCAGCAGGGGAGGGCAATCCTACGAGCAGTACTTC
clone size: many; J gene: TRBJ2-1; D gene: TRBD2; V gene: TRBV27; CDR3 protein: CATSPLLAGGQNEQFF; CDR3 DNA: TGTGCCACCTCCCCATTACTAGCGGGAGGTCAGAATGAGCAGTTCTTC
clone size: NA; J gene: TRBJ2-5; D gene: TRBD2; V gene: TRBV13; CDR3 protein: CASSLVAGGWETQYF; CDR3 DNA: TGTGCCAGCAGCTTAGTAGCGGGAGGTTGGGAGACCCAGTACTTC
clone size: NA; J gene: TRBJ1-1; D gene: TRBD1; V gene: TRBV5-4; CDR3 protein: CASSLDRGLTEAFF; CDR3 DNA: TGTGCCAGCAGCTTGGACAGGGGTCTTACTGAAGCTTTCTTT
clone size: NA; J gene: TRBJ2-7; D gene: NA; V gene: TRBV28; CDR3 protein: CASSPPRGPYEQYF; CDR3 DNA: TGTGCCAGCAGTCCACCCAGGGGACCCTACGAGCAGTACTTC
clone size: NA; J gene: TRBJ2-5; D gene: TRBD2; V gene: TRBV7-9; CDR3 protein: CASSPRGLAVGETQYF; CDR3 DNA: TGTGCCAGCAGCCCCAGGGGACTAGCGGTGGGAGAGACCCAGTACTTC
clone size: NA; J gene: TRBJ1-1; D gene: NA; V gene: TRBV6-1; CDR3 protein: CASSETYGTINTEAFF; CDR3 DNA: TGTGCCAGCAGTGAGACATACGGTACCATAAACACTGAAGCTTTCTTT
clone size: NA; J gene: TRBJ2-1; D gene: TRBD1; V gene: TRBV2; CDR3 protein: CASNREDRGLLQFF; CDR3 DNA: TGTGCCAGCAATCGTGAGGACAGGGGGCTATTGCAGTTCTTC
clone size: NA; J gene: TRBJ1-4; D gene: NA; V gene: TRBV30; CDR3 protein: CAWRGLSEKLFF; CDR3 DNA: TGTGCCTGGAGGGGATTGAGTGAAAAACTGTTTTTT
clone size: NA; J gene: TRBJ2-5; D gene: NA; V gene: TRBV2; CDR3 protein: CASSEEGETQYF; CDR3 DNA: TGTGCCAGCAGTGAAGAAGGAGAGACCCAGTACTTC
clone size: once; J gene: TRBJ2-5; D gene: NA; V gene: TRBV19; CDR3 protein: CASSEGRETQYF; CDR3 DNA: TGTGCCTCCAGCGAGGGGAGAGAGACCCAGTACTTC
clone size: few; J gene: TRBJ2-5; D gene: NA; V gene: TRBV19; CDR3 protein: CASSPQARGLQETQYF; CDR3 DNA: TGTGCCAGTAGTCCCCAAGCGCGGGGGCTACAAGAGACCCAGTACTTC
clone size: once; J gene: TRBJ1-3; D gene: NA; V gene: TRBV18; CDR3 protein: CASSPFQASQAGNTIYF; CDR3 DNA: TGTGCCAGCTCACCATTCCAGGCTTCACAGGCTGGAAACACCATATATTTT
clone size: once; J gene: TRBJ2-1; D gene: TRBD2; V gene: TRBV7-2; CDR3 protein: CASSSSGRDLGWVF; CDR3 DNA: TGTGCCAGCAGCTCTAGCGGGAGGGACCTTGGGTGGGTCTTC
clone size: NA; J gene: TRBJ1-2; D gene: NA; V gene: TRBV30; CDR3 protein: CAWSVRGGFDGYTF; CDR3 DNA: TGTGCCTGGAGTGTACGGGGGGGCTTTGATGGCTACACCTTC
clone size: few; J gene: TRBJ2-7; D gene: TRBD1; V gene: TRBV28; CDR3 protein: CASSLTGQGINEQYF; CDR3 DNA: TGTGCCAGCAGTTTAACGGGACAGGGGATCAACGAGCAGTACTTC
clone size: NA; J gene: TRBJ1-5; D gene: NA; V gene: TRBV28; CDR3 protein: CASSLQPGQKNQPQHF; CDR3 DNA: TGTGCCAGCAGTCTCCAACCGGGACAAAAGAATCAGCCCCAGCATTTT
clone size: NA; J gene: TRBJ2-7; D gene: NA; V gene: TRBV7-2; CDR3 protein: CASSLVGLYEQYF; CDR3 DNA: TGTGCCAGCAGCTTAGTTGGGCTCTACGAGCAGTACTTC
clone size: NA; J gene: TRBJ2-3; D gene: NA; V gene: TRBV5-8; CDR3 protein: CASPFWPVWRSSTDTQYF; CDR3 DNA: TGTGCCAGCCCATTTTGGCCGGTATGGCGGTCTAGCACAGATACGCAGTATTTT
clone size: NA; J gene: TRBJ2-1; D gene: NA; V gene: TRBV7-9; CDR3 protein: CAAPGRNYNEQFF; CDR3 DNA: TGTGCCGCCCCGGGACGGAACTACAATGAGCAGTTCTTC
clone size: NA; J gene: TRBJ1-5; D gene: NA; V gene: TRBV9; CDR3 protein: CASSVGEGNKPQHF; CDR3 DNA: TGTGCCAGCAGCGTAGGAGAGGGTAATAAGCCCCAGCATTTT